What follows describes a single T cell receptor (beta chain). This clone turned up a few times. Its recognized antigen is unknown. No quality values exist for individual bases; no much larger clone is one base distant. The library was prepared using the immunoSEQ multiplex PCR assay. TCRdb stores this immuneACCESS table with in-frame sequences only. Part of the clones is absent; in the studies checked, under half of the shortfall reflects unresolved V genes, and no reason is known for the rest. For this sample the table gives some 760,000 clones, of which approximately 83% were detected only once. More than 0.01% of the sample goes to the ten largest clones. The sample is drawn from a study of shared T cell receptors in the human thymus (TCRdb year 2021). In the study overall: The study investigated the way shared, self-reactive T-cell receptor alpha chains are produced in the human thymus.

The CDR1 and CDR2 encoded by the germline V gene (reference sequence) are SEHNR and FQNEAQ. Trimming removed 1 base from V and 7 bases from J, leaving 5 bases between the germline ends. From its cysteine to its phenylalanine, the CDR3 spans 12 amino acids. Only CDR3 DNA remains: 36 bases, in frame from the first base. The sample also formed part of further work on human thymus T cells. The second study's paper adds: Immunologically healthy infants undergoing open corrective cardiac surgery for congenital heart defects in Finland were used as donors. Thymus tissue was collected as surgical resects that were removed during corrective cardiac surgery. Usage of V and J gene segments appeared to be biased in both the thymic and the peripheral blood repertoires. According to the related research, thymic TCR repertoires were highly overlapping among unrelated individuals. The study used roughly 8 infant thymus samples plus four related peripheral blood samples to characterize TCR alpha and beta repertoires. The infant donors were roughly 7 to 244 days old, and the cohort included roughly six males and two females. After being mechanically released from the tissue, thymocytes were kept at -70 degrees C in pellets of about 10-32 million cells. A QIAsymphony instrument was used to extract genomic DNA from the frozen cell pellets. The immunoSEQ multiplex PCR assay was used to amplify the TCRB and TCRAD loci from a standardized quantity of quality-controlled genomic DNA. The V(D)J region was spanned by amplicons of a length sufficient to cover the CDR3 and to identify V and J genes. The amplicons were sequenced on an Illumina platform via the commercial immunoSEQ service. Corrections for primer bias and sequencing errors followed previously described methods, while TCRAD and TCRB definitions were based on the IMGT database. Analysis of the repertoires was done with immunoSEQ Analyzer 3.0 and VDJTools and included basic statistics, V/J segment usage, diversity estimates, rarefaction and pairwise overlap. Chao1, ChaoE, Efron-Thisted, Shannon and inverse Simpson indices were used to estimate diversity, which was also estimated on datasets down-sampled to the smallest sample. For repertoire overlap, CDR3 nucleotide sequence, V gene and J gene had to match strictly, and clustering was done by Jaccard-based multidimensional scaling. On average, around 780,000 unique TCRB clonotypes were obtained from thymus samples, compared with approximately 84,000 from blood samples.

Sequenced input: thymocytes. Recombination connected TRBV7-9 to TRBJ2-1, with the D gene not clear enough to name. This receptor was taken from a girl under three years old with a congenital heart defect. Donor details come from another sample of the same person, matched by shared clones. The encoded CDR3 is CASSLGRNEQFF. The nucleotide sequence reads as follows: TGTGCCAGCAGCTTAGGGCGGAATGAGCAGTTCTTC.